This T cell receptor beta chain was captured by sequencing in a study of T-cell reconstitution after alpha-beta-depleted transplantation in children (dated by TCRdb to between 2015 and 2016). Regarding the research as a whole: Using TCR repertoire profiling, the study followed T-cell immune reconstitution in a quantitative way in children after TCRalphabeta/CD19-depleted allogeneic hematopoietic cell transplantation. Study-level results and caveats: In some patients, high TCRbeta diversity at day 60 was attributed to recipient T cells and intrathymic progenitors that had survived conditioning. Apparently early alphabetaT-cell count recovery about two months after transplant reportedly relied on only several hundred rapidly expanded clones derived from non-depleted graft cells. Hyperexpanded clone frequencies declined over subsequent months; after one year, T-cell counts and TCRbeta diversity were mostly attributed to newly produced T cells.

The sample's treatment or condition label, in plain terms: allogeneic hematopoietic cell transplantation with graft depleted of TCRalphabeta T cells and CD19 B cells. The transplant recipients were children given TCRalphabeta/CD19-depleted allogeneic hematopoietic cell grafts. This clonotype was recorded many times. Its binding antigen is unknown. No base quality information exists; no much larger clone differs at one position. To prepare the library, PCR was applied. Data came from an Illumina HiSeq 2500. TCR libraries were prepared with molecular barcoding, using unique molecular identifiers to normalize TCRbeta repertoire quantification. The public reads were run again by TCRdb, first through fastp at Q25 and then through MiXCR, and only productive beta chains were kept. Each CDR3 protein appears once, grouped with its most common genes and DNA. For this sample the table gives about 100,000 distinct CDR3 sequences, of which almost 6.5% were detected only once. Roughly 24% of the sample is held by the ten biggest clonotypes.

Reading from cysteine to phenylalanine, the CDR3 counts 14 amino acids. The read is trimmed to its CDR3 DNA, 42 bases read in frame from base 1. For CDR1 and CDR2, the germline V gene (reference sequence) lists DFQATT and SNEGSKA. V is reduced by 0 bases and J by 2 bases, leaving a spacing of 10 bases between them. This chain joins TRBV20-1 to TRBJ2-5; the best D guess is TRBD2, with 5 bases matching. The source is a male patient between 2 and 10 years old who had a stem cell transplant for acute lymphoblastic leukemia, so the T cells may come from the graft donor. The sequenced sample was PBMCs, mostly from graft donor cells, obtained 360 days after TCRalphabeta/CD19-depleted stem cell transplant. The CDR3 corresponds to CSAREGVFQETQYF. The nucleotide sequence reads TGCAGTGCTAGAGAGGGAGTATTTCAAGAGACCCAGTACTTC.